This TCR beta chain was sequenced in a study of beta chain features in type 1 diabetes. Study outcomes and limitations: Still unanswered here is whether HLA type influences TCRB rearrangement. Insertions at VDJ junctions were less frequent in type 1 diabetes patients. These patients also deleted more nucleotides at the same junctions.

Germline values: CDR1 SGHVS, CDR2 FNYEAQ. J lost 7 bases, V lost 0 bases, and 5 bases had no gene match. The CDR3 totals 14 residues. One heparinised draw of blood, averaging roughly 110 mL, came from each donor. Sorting with CD45RO/CCR7/CD25/CD127/CD95/CD27 yielded naive, central memory, regulatory and stem-like memory CD4+ cells. The isolated RNA, all of it, was reverse transcribed, so expressed TCRB transcripts were what got sequenced. Some clones are missing from TCRdb's copy, which holds only in-frame ones; the method was immunoSEQ multiplex PCR. The data show approximately 380,000 clones, around 15% seen once. This clone was seen only a few times. The antigen remains undetermined.

Material: naive CD4+ T cells from blood. The genes are TRBV7-6 and TRBJ2-7; 8 bases align to TRBD2. The sequence derives from a woman between 18 and 30 years old in good health. CDR3 coding DNA: TGTGCCAGCAGCTTAGCCGGACTAGCAGGGGAGCAGTACTTC. It codes for CASSLAGLAGEQYF.